The next 27 T cell receptor beta chains were all read from a single sample in a study of blood T cells in healthy people across ages. A J-beta primer mix and a sample-barcoded 5' primer were used in a second PCR of roughly 7 to 12 cycles. TCRdb independently ran MiXCR on the 5' RACE reads; one entry per CDR3 protein. The repertoire holds roughly 680,000 distinct CDR3 sequences, around 52% seen once, with 13% in the top ten. Input material: blood. These receptors were taken from an elderly woman in good health.

The chain recombines TRBV5-1 with TRBJ2-2, with TRBD2 identical over 8 bases. V gave up 0 bases and J gave up 0 bases; unmatched junction bases: 4. From germline, CDR1 is SGHRS and CDR2 YFSETQ. The CDR3 has 17 amino acids. The CDR3 coding sequence is TGCGCCAGCAGCTTGGCCGGGGGGGTTCCGAACACCGGGGAGCTGTTTTTT. Translated: CASSLAGGVPNTGELFF. Based on the CDR3 plus reference TRBV5-1 and TRBJ2-2, the full variable domain is KAGVTQTPRYLIKTRGQQVTLSCSPISGHRSVSWYQQTPGQGLQFLFEYFSETQRNKGNFPGRFSGRQFSNSRSEMNVSTLELGDSALYLCASSLAGGVPNTGELFFGEGSRLTVL.

This clonotype was observed a single time. The chain joins TRBV5-1 to TRBJ2-3; TRBD2 agrees at 9 bases. This CDR3 comprises 17 residues. Germline trimming cut 0 bases from V and 2 bases from J; bases unmatched to any gene: 7. From germline, CDR1 is SGHRS and CDR2 YFSETQ. CDR3 amino acids: CASSLEASGTITDTQYF. CDR3 DNA: TGCGCCAGCAGCTTGGAGGCTAGCGGGACTATCACAGATACGCAGTATTTT.

The chain employs TRBV27 and TRBJ1-4; tentative D call: TRBD1 (5 bases). Trimming cost V 4 bases and J 3 bases, with 9 bases left between them. This CDR3 is built from 14 residues. CDR1 is MNHEY, CDR2 SMNVEV, per germline (reference sequence). CDR3 bases: TGTGCCAGCAGTTCAGGGATAGCTAATGAAAAACTGTTTTTT. Encoded protein: CASSSGIANEKLFF.

This clonotype was counted ten times or more. The chain recombines TRBV9 with TRBJ1-2; D unresolved. The CDR3 sequence is 13 residues long. The germline V gene has CDR1 SGDLS and CDR2 YYNGEE. V lost 1 base to trimming and J lost 6 bases, with 10 bases between them. The CDR3 nucleotides read TGTGCCAGCAGCGTAAGCCAGACGGATGGCTACACCTTC. This sequence encodes CASSVSQTDGYTF.

V usage is TRBV9 and J usage is TRBJ1-1; D gene uncertain. This CDR3 comprises 13 residues. Trimming shortened V by 0 bases and J by 7 bases, and 10 bases separated the two germline ends. Germline V CDR1 and CDR2: SGDLS, YYNGEE. This CDR3 is CASSVEYWDEAFF. As DNA, the CDR3 is TGTGCCAGCAGCGTAGAGTATTGGGATGAAGCTTTCTTT.

This clonotype has just a few counts. The chain employs TRBV27 and TRBJ2-7, with TRBD2 as a possible D gene (7 bases). CDR1 and CDR2 from the germline V gene are MNHEY and SMNVEV (reference sequence). Deletions cut 6 bases from V and 1 base from J, with 19 bases between. The CDR3 consists of 16 residues. The CDR3 spells CASRGGGGSTSYEQYF. The CDR3 bases are TGTGCCAGCAGGGGTGGGGGCGGGAGTACTTCCTACGAGCAGTACTTC.

This clonotype was observed at least ten times. The chain is built from TRBV20-1 and TRBJ2-7; 7 positions agree with TRBD1. J lost 2 bases, V lost 3 bases, and 1 base had no gene match. Germline V gene data show CDR1 as DFQATT and CDR2 as SNEGSKA (reference sequence). The CDR3 has 12 amino acids. DNA for the CDR3: TGCAGTGCTAGCCAGGGGGCCTACGAGCAGTACTTC. Protein product: CSASQGAYEQYF.

In its sample, this clonotype was seen a few times. Here the CDR3 DNA reads TGCAGTGCTGCGGACAGGGCGTCTGGCTACACCTTC. Amino acid sequence: CSAADRASGYTF. V is TRBV20-1 and J is TRBJ1-2; 8 bases match TRBD1. The V segment lost 5 bases and the J segment 7 bases; nucleotides outside the gene matches: 6. Germline V CDR1 and CDR2: DFQATT, SNEGSKA (reference sequence). The CDR3 sequence is 12 residues long.

The chain links TRBV19 to TRBJ2-5, with D perhaps TRBD1 (5 bases). The CDR3 has 13 residues. Germline V lookup: CDR1 LNHDA, CDR2 SQIVND (reference sequence). V dropped 3 bases and J dropped 1 base, with 6 bases sitting between them. CDR3 coding DNA: TGTGCCAGTAGTATTGACAGCCAAGAGACCCAGTACTTC. Translating gives CASSIDSQETQYF.

The chain is built from TRBV7-9 and TRBJ2-1; D remains unclear. Trimming took 5 bases from V and 5 from J, leaving 16 bases between them. CDR1 is SEHNR and CDR2 is FQNEAQ in the germline V gene (reference sequence). The CDR3 covers 15 residues. CDR3 sequence reads: CASSPWANTDNEQFF. Here the CDR3 DNA reads TGTGCCAGCAGCCCCTGGGCCAATACCGACAATGAGCAGTTCTTC.

Turning to this clonotype: One base away lies a much larger clone, so this may be a sequencing read error. This chain links TRBV9 with TRBJ2-7; TRBD1 agrees at 8 bases. Germline assignment: CDR1 SGDLS and CDR2 YYNGEE. The ends lost 3 bases at V and 3 bases at J; junction bases unmatched: 5. This CDR3 contains 14 residues. CDR3 amino acids: CASSAEGTGYEQYF. CDR3 DNA: TGTGCCAGCAGCGCAGAAGGGACAGGCTACGAGCAGTACTTC.

This clonotype was observed many times. The V gene is TRBV28, the J gene TRBJ2-4, with D perhaps TRBD2 (6 bases). CDR1 and CDR2 (germline): MDHEN, SYDVKM. V was shortened by 2 bases and J by 10 bases, with 18 bases between the two germline ends. The length of the CDR3 is 15 residues. The chain's CDR3 is CASSLGVAGPVIQYF. For the CDR3, the DNA is TGTGCCAGCAGTTTAGGAGTCGCGGGGCCAGTGATTCAGTACTTC.

This chain connects TRBV12-3 or TRBV12-4 to TRBJ2-5; no definite D call. V was cut by 6 bases and J by 4 bases, with 18 bases left in between. The CDR3 totals 15 residues. CDR3 in amino acids: CASSKFGTNGETQYF. The CDR3, as DNA: TGTGCCAGCAGCAAGTTTGGAACCAACGGAGAGACCCAGTACTTC.

The chain carries TRBV20-1 and TRBJ2-5, with D tentatively TRBD2 (5 bases). The germline V and J ends were trimmed by 0 bases and 5 bases, with 13 bases remaining between them. This CDR3 contains 14 residues. From germline, CDR1 is DFQATT and CDR2 SNEGSKA (reference sequence). CDR3 residues: CSARDARVQETQYF. In nucleotides, the CDR3 is TGCAGTGCTAGAGATGCGAGGGTACAGGAGACCCAGTACTTC.

The sample holds one count of this clonotype. It may be a read error: a sequence one base away is much more abundant. J is TRBJ2-1 and V is TRBV10-3, with D possibly being TRBD2 (7 bases). V was trimmed by 3 bases and J by 2 bases, leaving 14 bases between them. Germline V gene lookup returns CDR1 ENHRY and CDR2 SYGVKD. The CDR3 runs 16 residues. Here the CDR3 DNA reads TGTGCCATCAGTGACGGACCGGGGGGCCCCTACAATGAGCAGTTCTTC. Translation gives CAISDGPGGPYNEQFF.

The chain uses TRBV2 and TRBJ1-4; D is uncertain. Germline values: CDR1 SNHLY, CDR2 FYNNEI. V was clipped by 5 bases and J by 6 bases, with 16 bases between them. CDR3 size: 15 residues. In DNA, the CDR3 is TGTGCCAGCAGTCCCGGACTTTCGGGATATGAAAAACTGTTTTTT. Amino acid sequence: CASSPGLSGYEKLFF.

This clonotype was observed at least ten times. The CDR3 sequence is CASSQGMRETQYF. For the CDR3, the DNA is TGTGCCAGCAGCCAAGGGATGAGGGAGACCCAGTACTTC. The chain carries TRBV4-2 and TRBJ2-5, with D unclear. The CDR3 has 13 amino acids. The V and J ends lost 1 base and 5 bases respectively, with 8 bases between them. The germline CDR1 and CDR2 sequences are LGHNA and YNFKEQ.

The gene calls are TRBV12-3 or TRBV12-4 and TRBJ1-1; D is undetermined. V was shortened by 3 bases and J by 1 base, with 9 bases between the two germline ends. This CDR3 has 14 residues. CDR3 DNA sequence: TGTGCCAGCAGTTTGGGCAGGTCGAACACTGAAGCTTTCTTT. Protein sequence: CASSLGRSNTEAFF.

The chain carries TRBV15 and TRBJ2-7, with D maybe TRBD1 (5 bases). The CDR3 has 16 amino acids. Trimming stripped 0 bases from V and 0 bases from J, with 12 bases between. CDR1 and CDR2 (germline): LNHNV, YYDKDF (reference sequence). The CDR3 here is CATSRDPGSSSYEQYF. In DNA form, the CDR3 reads TGTGCCACCAGCAGAGACCCAGGGTCCAGCTCCTACGAGCAGTACTTC.

Only a few counts were recorded for this clonotype. This chain joins TRBV6-2 or TRBV6-3 and TRBJ2-7, with D perhaps matching TRBD1 or TRBD2 (5 bases each). V was cut by 4 bases and J by 0 bases, with 7 bases left in between. Looked up from germline, CDR1 is MNHEY and CDR2 is SVGEGT. The CDR3 runs 13 residues. The CDR3 DNA follows: TGTGCCAGCAGTTCCGGGGCCTCCTACGAGCAGTACTTC. Its translation: CASSSGASYEQYF.

The sample holds many counts of this clonotype. The J gene is TRBJ2-3, the V gene TRBV3-1; D not certain. Germline V lookup: CDR1 LGHDT, CDR2 YNNKEL (reference sequence). V was shortened by 2 bases and J by 5 bases, with 14 bases between the two germline ends. The CDR3 extends over 15 amino acids. CDR3 amino acids: CASSQKASGRDTQYF. Written as DNA, the CDR3 is TGTGCCAGCAGCCAAAAAGCCTCAGGACGAGATACGCAGTATTTT.

The rearrangement uses TRBV4-1 and TRBJ2-7; 9 nucleotides agree with TRBD1. The trim removed 3 bases at V and 4 bases at J, leaving 10 bases unmatched. The CDR3 consists of 16 residues. The germline gives CDR1 MGHRA, CDR2 YSYEKL. CDR3 protein: CASSHGLRTGEYEQYF. The DNA for the CDR3 is TGCGCCAGCAGCCACGGCCTTCGGACAGGGGAATACGAGCAGTACTTC.

A word on this clonotype: A read error is possible here, since a much larger clone lies one base away. The chain joins TRBV12-3 or TRBV12-4 to TRBJ2-1, with 7 bases identical to TRBD2. The CDR3 has 15 residues. Trimming removed 7 bases from V and 2 bases from J; junction bases left unmatched: 8. The CDR3 is CASKPLARPYNEQFF. As DNA, the CDR3 is TGTGCCAGCAAACCACTAGCGAGGCCCTACAATGAGCAGTTCTTC.

The J gene is TRBJ2-5, the V gene TRBV30; D uncertain. The end of the DNA is better explained by TRBJ2-7, so the J call may be wrong. Germline loops: CDR1 GTSNPN, CDR2 SVGIG (reference sequence). This CDR3 is 12 amino acids long. Written as DNA, the CDR3 is TGTGCCTGGACCCTTAGTACCTACGAGCAGTACTTC. Amino acid sequence: CAWTLSTYEQYF.

The chain joins TRBV12-3 or TRBV12-4 to TRBJ2-3; D possibly uses TRBD1 or TRBD2 (7 bases each). V was pared by 3 bases and J by 4 bases, with 17 bases between. The CDR3 is 16 residues long. The CDR3 protein is CASSFFAGGGADTQYF. The CDR3, as DNA: TGTGCCAGCAGTTTTTTTGCAGGGGGGGGCGCAGATACGCAGTATTTT.

Comments on this clonotype: A much bigger clone sits one base away, suggesting this may be a read error. This chain uses TRBV20-1 with TRBJ2-1; 9 nucleotides align to TRBD2. The better agreement between TRBJ2-7 and the DNA end casts doubt on the J call. This CDR3 is 15 amino acids long. The germline V gene has CDR1 DFQATT and CDR2 SNEGSKA (reference sequence). For the CDR3, the DNA is TGCAGTGCTAGACGTAGCGGGGGAAAGTACAATGAGCAGTACTTC. Translation gives CSARRSGGKYNEQYF.

This clonotype was detected a few times. This chain uses TRBV7-9 with TRBJ1-1, with D possibly TRBD1 on 5 matching bases. V gave up 3 bases and J gave up 4 bases, with 15 bases separating them. Per germline, CDR1 SEHNR and CDR2 FQNEAQ (reference sequence). This CDR3 is built from 15 residues. Written as DNA, the CDR3 is TGTGCCAGCAGCTTGGGCCAGGGAATGGGCACTGAAGCTTTCTTT. Its translation is CASSLGQGMGTEAFF.